Shown below are 25 T cell receptor beta chains from a single sample sequenced in a study of cytomegalovirus exposure and HLA in healthy donors. Primers: 60 Vbeta forward and 13 Jbeta reverse. Method: immunoSEQ multiplex PCR; TCRdb's copy keeps in-frame clones and lacks some. The table records around 160,000 clones, about 80% of them present only once. The material sequenced was PBMCs. The receptors derive from a man in his late teens or twenties in good health and CMV-seropositive.

V usage is TRBV19 and J usage is TRBJ2-1; D is possibly TRBD2 (6 bases). CDR1 is LNHDA, CDR2 SQIVND, per germline (reference sequence). CDR3 size: 13 residues. V lost 3 bases and J lost 7, with 10 bases in between. CDR3 sequence: CASSMRAGNEQFF. The CDR3, as DNA: TGTGCCAGTAGTATGCGGGCGGGGAATGAGCAGTTCTTC.

The gene calls are TRBV15 and TRBJ1-5; possibly TRBD1 for D (6 bases). The CDR3 is 16 amino acids. V lost 6 bases to trimming and J lost 0 bases, with 15 bases between them. Germline V gene sequence: CDR1 LNHNV, CDR2 YYDKDF (reference sequence). The CDR3 sequence is CATSRRGYDSNQPQHF. As DNA, the CDR3 is TGTGCCACCAGTAGAAGGGGGTATGATAGCAATCAGCCCCAGCATTTT.

V and J are TRBV7-2 and TRBJ1-2; TRBD1 aligns across 10 bases. In germline, CDR1 is SGHTA, CDR2 FQGNSA. The CDR3 runs 15 residues. Losses at the gene ends were 2 bases for V and 8 bases for J; bases not matched to a gene: 8. DNA for the CDR3: TGTGCCAGCAGCTTAAGGGTGGGACAGGGGAGCGGCTACACCTTC. It translates to CASSLRVGQGSGYTF.

The gene calls are TRBV5-1 and TRBJ2-1; 9 nucleotides align to TRBD1. The CDR3 has 15 amino acids. Germline V gives CDR1 SGHRS, CDR2 YFSETQ. The V gene end was trimmed by 4 bases and the J gene end by 6 bases; junction bases not matched to a gene: 8. CDR3 nucleotides: TGCGCCAGCAGCCCCCCCGGGACAGGGTTCAATGAGCAGTTCTTC. It yields the protein CASSPPGTGFNEQFF.

This clone was observed a single time. The V and J genes are TRBV28 and TRBJ2-5; 8 bases are shared with TRBD2. CDR3 size: 14 residues. The germline V gene encodes CDR1 MDHEN and CDR2 SYDVKM. The ends lost 6 bases at V and 3 bases at J; junction bases unmatched: 6. The CDR3 nucleotides read TGTGCCAGCAGCCCGGGGGGGGGTAAAGAGACCCAGTACTTC. This gives the protein CASSPGGGKETQYF.

In its sample, this clone was seen once. The CDR3 DNA sequence: TGTGCCAGCAGCTTGGACCGTCTAGCGGGCACCGGGGAGCTGTTTTTT. It yields the protein CASSLDRLAGTGELFF. The chain carries TRBV5-8 and TRBJ2-2, with 8 positions matching TRBD2. The CDR3 is made up of 16 amino acids. Losses at the gene ends were 0 bases for V and 4 bases for J; bases not matched to a gene: 5. The germline V gene encodes CDR1 SGHTS and CDR2 YDEGEE.

This chain joins TRBV5-1 and TRBJ1-4, with D uncertain. V was trimmed by 1 base and J by 6 bases, leaving 7 bases between them. The CDR3 is 13 amino acids. Germline values: CDR1 SGHRS, CDR2 YFSETQ. CDR3 sequence (DNA): TGCGCCAGCAGCTTGTTAGCGGATGAAAAACTGTTTTTT. It codes for CASSLLADEKLFF.

The chain uses TRBV6-5 and TRBJ1-6, with 8 bases lining up with TRBD1. Germline CDR1 reads MNHEY; CDR2 reads SVGAGI. Losses at the gene ends were 2 bases for V and 11 bases for J; bases not matched to a gene: 8. This CDR3 contains 15 residues. DNA for the CDR3: TGTGCCAGCAGTTACACAGGACAGGGCCCGACACCCCTCCACTTT. Its protein is CASSYTGQGPTPLHF.

This clone was observed once. This rearrangement joins TRBV6-5 to TRBJ1-1; 7 bases are a match to TRBD1. The V and J ends lost 8 bases and 2 bases, in that order; junction bases with no gene match: 5. This CDR3 region has 13 residues. The germline CDR1 and CDR2 sequences are MNHEY and SVGAGI. The CDR3 nucleotides read TGTGCCAGCCGGGACAGCTTCAACACTGAAGCTTTCTTT. Translation: CASRDSFNTEAFF.

The chain is built from TRBV2 and TRBJ1-5, with a tentative D call TRBD1 (6 bases). The CDR3 is made up of 15 amino acids. V was cut by 7 bases and J by 1 base, with 14 bases left in between. Germline lookup yields CDR1 SNHLY and CDR2 FYNNEI. CDR3 in amino acids: CASKAGTGSNQPQHF. DNA for the CDR3: TGTGCCAGCAAGGCCGGCACAGGGAGCAATCAGCCCCAGCATTTT.

The chain carries TRBV6-1 and TRBJ2-3; weak D call: TRBD2 (6 bases). Germline V gives CDR1 MNHNS, CDR2 SASEGT. The CDR3 contains 16 residues. Trimming left V 3 bases short and J 3 bases short, with 16 bases between. CDR3 bases: TGTGCCAGCAGTGAGTGGAGAGGAGGAGGGACAGATACGCAGTATTTT. It specifies CASSEWRGGGTDTQYF.

The chain uses TRBV4-1 and TRBJ2-1; D ambiguous. This CDR3 comprises 13 residues. Germline values: CDR1 MGHRA, CDR2 YSYEKL. V lost 1 base and J 4 bases, leaving 5 bases between the germline ends. The CDR3 is CASSQAQYNEQFF. CDR3 nucleotide sequence: TGCGCCAGCAGCCAAGCCCAGTACAATGAGCAGTTCTTC.

Remarks on this clone: Given the absence of the conserved phenylalanine or tryptophan at the CDR3 end, a read error is likely. The chain is built from TRBV28 and TRBJ1-6; 9 bases map to TRBD1. CDR3 length equals 16 residues. J gave up 9 bases and V 4 bases, and 10 bases lay outside the gene matches. CDR1 and CDR2 from the germline V gene are MDHEN and SYDVKM. The CDR3 bases are TGTGCCAGCAGTTCCGGGACAGGGAGGTCGGCTTCACCCCTCCACCTT. This sequence encodes CASSSGTGRSASPLHL.

The CDR3 DNA follows: TGTGCCAGCAGGAAGACGGGACAGCAAGAGACCCAGTACTTC. This sequence encodes CASRKTGQQETQYF. The J gene is TRBJ2-5, the V gene TRBV27, with TRBD1 identical over 7 bases. Trimming removed 6 bases from V and 2 bases from J; junction bases left unmatched: 6. Germline values: CDR1 MNHEY, CDR2 SMNVEV (reference sequence). The length of the CDR3 is 14 residues.

The CDR3 sequence is CASSLMAGGNTEAFF. CDR3 DNA: TGTGCCAGCAGCTTAATGGCGGGGGGGAACACTGAAGCTTTCTTT. The chain has TRBV7-2 and TRBJ1-1, with D possibly matching TRBD1 (5 bases). CDR1 is SGHTA, CDR2 FQGNSA, per germline. Trimming took 2 bases from V and 1 from J, leaving 11 bases between them. The CDR3 is made up of 15 amino acids. Using reference TRBV7-2 and TRBJ1-1 for the parts outside the CDR3, the full variable domain is GAGVSQSPSNKVTEKGKDVELRCDPISGHTALYWYRQSLGQGLEFLIYFQGNSAPDKSGLPSDRFSAERTGGSVSTLTIQRTQQEDSAVYLCASSLMAGGNTEAFFGQGTRLTVV.

The rearrangement links TRBV10-2 to TRBJ2-7; the match to TRBD1 covers 8 bases. This CDR3 contains 14 residues. Unmatched junction bases numbered 8, after V lost 7 bases and J lost 3 bases. Germline V gives CDR1 WSHSY, CDR2 SAAADI. Here the CDR3 reads CASKSGTGNYEQYF. DNA for the CDR3: TGCGCCAGCAAATCCGGGACAGGAAACTACGAGCAGTACTTC.

Remarks on this clone: Sequence at one end of the junction differs from germline and may be a read error. Other DNA sequences within the sample encode an identical CDR3. The genes are TRBV6-6 and TRBJ1-1, with 7 bases aligning to TRBD1. CDR1 is MNHNY, CDR2 SVGAGI, per germline (reference sequence). The CDR3 sequence is 16 residues long. CDR3 protein: CASSTSDRARNTEAFF. The CDR3 bases are TGCGCCAGCAGTACCTCTGACAGGGCACGGAACACTGAAGCTTTCTTT.

This clone was seen a handful of times. The chain is built from TRBV11-2 and TRBJ1-1; weak D call: TRBD1 (6 bases). The CDR3 is 17 amino acids. Germline CDR1 and CDR2: SGHAT and FQNNGV. The V end was cut by 0 bases, the J end by 0 bases, with 14 bases between. The CDR3 region has the DNA TGTGCCAGCAGCTTAGATGGACGGGGGGCGATGAACACTGAAGCTTTCTTT. As protein: CASSLDGRGAMNTEAFF.

The rearrangement uses TRBV5-4 and TRBJ2-7; TRBD2 matches 7 bases. The CDR3 contains 16 residues. Trimming removed 3 bases from V and 5 bases from J; junction bases left unmatched: 14. Germline V gene sequence: CDR1 SGHNT, CDR2 YYREEE (reference sequence). For the CDR3, the DNA is TGTGCCAGCAGCTCCCTCCGTGGCGGGAGTAGCGACGAGCAGTACTTC. It translates to CASSSLRGGSSDEQYF.

This rearrangement joins TRBV27 to TRBJ2-7; D perhaps matches TRBD1 (5 bases). Germline V CDR1 and CDR2: MNHEY, SMNVEV (reference sequence). The V and J ends lost 2 bases and 3 bases respectively, with 11 bases between them. There are 14 residues in the CDR3. CDR3: CASSLGLGVYEQYF. In DNA, the CDR3 is TGTGCCAGCAGTTTAGGGCTAGGGGTCTACGAGCAGTACTTC.

The chain couples TRBV5-6 to TRBJ1-1; the match to TRBD1 covers 7 bases. The germline CDR1 and CDR2 sequences are SGHDT and YYEEEE. The CDR3 consists of 14 residues. Trimming at V came to 2 bases and at J to 4 bases, leaving 5 bases not matched to a gene. CDR3 amino acids: CASSLGQAITEAFF. The CDR3 DNA follows: TGTGCCAGCAGCTTAGGACAGGCGATCACTGAAGCTTTCTTT.

The CDR3 loop is CASRPGTGTGELFF. The CDR3 DNA reads TGTGCCAGCAGGCCCGGGACAGGCACCGGGGAGCTGTTTTTT. This rearrangement joins TRBV6-1 to TRBJ2-2, with 8 nucleotides matching TRBD1. The CDR3 has 14 amino acids. With V trimmed by 6 bases and J by 4 bases, 4 bases remained unmatched. From germline, CDR1 is MNHNS and CDR2 SASEGT.

The chain recombines TRBV9 with TRBJ1-1, with D uncertain. With 3 bases removed from V and 4 bases from J, the gap between germline ends came to 10 bases. The CDR3 is 13 amino acids. Germline-derived CDR1 and CDR2 are SGDLS and YYNGEE. Written as DNA, the CDR3 is TGTGCCAGCAGCGGGACGGGGAGCACTGAAGCTTTCTTT. Translated: CASSGTGSTEAFF. Together with reference TRBV9 and TRBJ1-1, the CDR3 gives the full variable domain: DSGVTQTPKHLITATGQRVTLRCSPRSGDLSVYWYQQSLDQGLQFLIQYYNGEERAKGNILERFSAQQFPDLHSELNLSSLELGDSALYFCASSGTGSTEAFFGQGTRLTVV.

J is TRBJ1-4 and V is TRBV28; 7 nucleotides match TRBD1. Unmatched junction bases numbered 10, after V lost 6 bases and J lost 6 bases. The CDR3 spans 15 residues. Looked up from germline, CDR1 is MDHEN and CDR2 is SYDVKM. DNA of the CDR3: TGTGCCAGCAGCGCGATCCGGGACAGTCATGAAAAACTGTTTTTT. Protein sequence: CASSAIRDSHEKLFF.

The chain combines TRBV25-1 with TRBJ2-3; tentatively, D is TRBD1 (5 bases). The CDR3 spans 17 residues. Germline V gene lookup returns CDR1 MGHDK and CDR2 SYGVNS. Trimming stripped 6 bases from V and 2 bases from J, with 21 bases between. CDR3 sequence (DNA): TGTGCCAGCAGCTCCTCGTTCGGCAGGGCGTACACAGATACGCAGTATTTT. Protein sequence: CASSSSFGRAYTDTQYF.